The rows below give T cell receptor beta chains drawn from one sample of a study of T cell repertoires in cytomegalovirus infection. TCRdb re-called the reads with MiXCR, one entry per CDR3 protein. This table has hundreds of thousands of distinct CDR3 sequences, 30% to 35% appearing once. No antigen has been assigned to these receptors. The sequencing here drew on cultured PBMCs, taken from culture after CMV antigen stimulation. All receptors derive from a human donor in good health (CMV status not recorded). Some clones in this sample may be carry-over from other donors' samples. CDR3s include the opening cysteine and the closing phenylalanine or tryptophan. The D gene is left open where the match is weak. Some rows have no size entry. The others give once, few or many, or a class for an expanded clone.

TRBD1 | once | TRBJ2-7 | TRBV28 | TGTGCCAGCAGATCTGGACAGGTTGGGTACTTC | CASRSGQVGYF
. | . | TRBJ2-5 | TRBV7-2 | TGTGCCAGCAGCTTAGCGGGCCAGACCCAGTACTTC | CASSLAGQTQYF
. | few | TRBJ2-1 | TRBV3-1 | TGTGCCAGCAGCCGCGTTCCGGGAAGATACAATGAGCAGTTCTTC | CASSRVPGRYNEQFF
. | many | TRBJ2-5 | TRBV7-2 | TGTGCCAGCAGCTTAAGTACCAGACAAGAGACCCAGTACTTC | CASSLSTRQETQYF
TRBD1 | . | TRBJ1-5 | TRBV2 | TGTGCCAGCAGTGTAAGGGACAGACTCAATCAGCCCCAGCATTTT | CASSVRDRLNQPQHF
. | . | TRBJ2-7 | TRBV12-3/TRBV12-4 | TGTGCCAGCAGTTTAGCCAGATTTATCTACGAGCAGTACTTC | CASSLARFIYEQYF
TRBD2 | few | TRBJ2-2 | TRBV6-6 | TGTGCCAGCAGTGGGGAGACTAGCGAATACACCGGGGAGCTGTTTTTT | CASSGETSEYTGELFF
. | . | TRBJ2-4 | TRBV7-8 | TGTGCCAGCAGTGACAGGCGGGAAATTCAGTACTTC | CASSDRREIQYF
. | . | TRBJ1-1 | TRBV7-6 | TGTGCCAGCAGCCTCCGGGACGGGAACACTGAAGCTTTCTTT | CASSLRDGNTEAFF
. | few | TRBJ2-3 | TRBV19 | TGTGCCAGTAGTATAGGAGCAGGCACAGATACGCAGTATTTT | CASSIGAGTDTQYF
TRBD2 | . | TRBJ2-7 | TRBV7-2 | TGTGCCAGCTCCCGGGGGGGGGACTCCTACGAGCAGTACTTC | CASSRGGDSYEQYF
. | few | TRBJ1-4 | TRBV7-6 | TGTGCCAGCAGCTTAGAAATCGCCCAGGGGCCTAATGAAAAACTGTTTTTT | CASSLEIAQGPNEKLFF
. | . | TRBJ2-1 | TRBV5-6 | TGTGCCAGCAGCGTGGGGAGTAGTTATGAGCAGTTCTTC | CASSVGSSYEQFF
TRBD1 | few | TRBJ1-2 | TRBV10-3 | TGTGCCATCAGTGAGTCGATGGCGACAGGGGGCAACTATGGCTACACCTTC | CAISESMATGGNYGYTF
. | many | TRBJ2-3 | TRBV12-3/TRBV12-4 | TGTGCCAGCAGCCGGCTAGCGATAAGCACAGATACGCAGTATTTT | CASSRLAISTDTQYF
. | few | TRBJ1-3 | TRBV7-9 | TGTGCCAGCAGCCCAACCCCCATCAGAAACACCATATATTTT | CASSPTPIRNTIYF
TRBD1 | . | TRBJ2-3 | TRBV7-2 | TGTGCCAGCAGCTTAGGGACAGGGAGGTTAGAGGGTACGCAGTATTTT | CASSLGTGRLEGTQYF
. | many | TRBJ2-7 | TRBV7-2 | TGTGCCAGCAGCTTGTACTCCTACGAGCAGTACTTC | CASSLYSYEQYF
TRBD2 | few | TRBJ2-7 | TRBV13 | TGTGCCAGCAGCTCCGGGAGGGGGATATCCTACGAGCAGTACTTC | CASSSGRGISYEQYF
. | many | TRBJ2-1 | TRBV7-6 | TGTGCCAGCAGCTTATTGTCAGGGGACCACAATGAGCAGTTCTTC | CASSLLSGDHNEQFF
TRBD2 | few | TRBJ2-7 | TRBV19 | TGTGCCAGTAGTTACCAAGCGGGAGGAAACTACGAGCAGTACTTC | CASSYQAGGNYEQYF
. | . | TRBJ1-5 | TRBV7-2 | TGTGCCAGCGGTCGGGGGAGTAGCAATCAGCCCCAGCATTTT | CASGRGSSNQPQHF
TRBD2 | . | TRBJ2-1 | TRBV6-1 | TGTGCCAGCAACAAGGAGGCTAGCGGTTACAATGAGCAGTTCTTC | CASNKEASGYNEQFF
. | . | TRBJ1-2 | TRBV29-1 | TGCAGCGTAGTGGGGGATTCTAGCTACACCTTC | CSVVGDSSYTF
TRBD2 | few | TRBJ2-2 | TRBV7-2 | TGTGCCAGCAGCCCATGGGAGGGATCGGCCGGGGAGCTGTTTTTT | CASSPWEGSAGELFF
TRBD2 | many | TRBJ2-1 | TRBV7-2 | TGTGCCAGCAGCTTAGAGGTGGGGCTAGCGGGGTACGGTGAGCAGTTCTTC | CASSLEVGLAGYGEQFF
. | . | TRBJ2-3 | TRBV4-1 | TGCGCCAGCAGCCAAGCCAGGGTCGGCACAGATACGCAGTATTTT | CASSQARVGTDTQYF
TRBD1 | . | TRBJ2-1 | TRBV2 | TGTGCCAGCAGCGGGACAGGGCTCTCCTACAATGAGCAGTTCTTC | CASSGTGLSYNEQFF
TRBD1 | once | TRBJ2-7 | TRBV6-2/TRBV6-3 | TGTGCCAGCAGTGGCCGGGACAGGGACGAGCAGTACTTC | CASSGRDRDEQYF
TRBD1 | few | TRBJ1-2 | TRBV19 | TGTGCCAGTAGGACTACCGGGACAGAAAACTATGGCTACACCTTC | CASRTTGTENYGYTF
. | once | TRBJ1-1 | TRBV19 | TGTGCCAGTAGTGCCCTCTCTTGGGACACTGAAGCTTTCTTT | CASSALSWDTEAFF
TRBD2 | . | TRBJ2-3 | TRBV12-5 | TGTGCTAGTGGTCCGACTAGCGGGAGCTCAGATACGCAGTATTTT | CASGPTSGSSDTQYF
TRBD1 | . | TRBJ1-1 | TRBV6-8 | TGTGCCAGCAGTTACGGAGGGAGGGGACAGTGGAACACTGAAGCTTTCTTT | CASSYGGRGQWNTEAFF
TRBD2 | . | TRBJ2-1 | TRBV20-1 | TGCAGTGCTAGTGAGACTAGCGGGAGCTACAATGAGCAGTTCTTC | CSASETSGSYNEQFF
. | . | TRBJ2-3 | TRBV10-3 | TGTGCCATCAGTGAGGCGACTTTCGATACGCAGTATTTT | CAISEATFDTQYF
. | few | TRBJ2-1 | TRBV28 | TGTGCCAGCAGTTTAGACTCTCAGGAGCAGTTCTTC | CASSLDSQEQFF
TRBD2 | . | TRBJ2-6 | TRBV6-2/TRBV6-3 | TGTGCCAGCAGTTACGTTCGGAGACTAGCGGACTACTCTGGGGCCAACGTCCTGACTTTC | CASSYVRRLADYSGANVLTF
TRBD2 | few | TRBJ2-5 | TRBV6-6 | TGTGCCAGCAGACTAGCGGAAGAGACCCAGTACTTC | CASRLAEETQYF
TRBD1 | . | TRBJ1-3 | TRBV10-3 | TGTGCCATCAGACGACAGGGGATGAACACCATATATTTT | CAIRRQGMNTIYF
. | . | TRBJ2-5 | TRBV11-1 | TGTGCCAGCACTATACATCGGGGACTTGTACAAGAGACCCAGTACTTC | CASTIHRGLVQETQYF
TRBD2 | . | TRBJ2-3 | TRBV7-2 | TGTGCCAGCAGCTTTCTAGCGGGAGTCGGTGATACGCAGTATTTT | CASSFLAGVGDTQYF
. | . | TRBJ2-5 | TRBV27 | TGTGCCAGCAGTTTTAAGAGTGGGGGGGAGACCCAGTACTTC | CASSFKSGGETQYF
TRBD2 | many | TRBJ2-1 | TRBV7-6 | TGTGCCAGCAGCTTATCGGGGGGTAGCGGGAGTTTGGATGAGCAGTTCTTC | CASSLSGGSGSLDEQFF
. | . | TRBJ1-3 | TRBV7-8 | TGTGCCAGCAGCTTAGCGCTAAGGGGCGGCTCTGGAAACACCATATATTTT | CASSLALRGGSGNTIYF
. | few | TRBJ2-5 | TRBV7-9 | TGTGCCAGCAGCTTACGGGCGGGCACAGAGACCCAGTACTTC | CASSLRAGTETQYF
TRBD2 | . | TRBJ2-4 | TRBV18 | TGTGCCAGCTCACCTAGGACTAGCGGGAAAGCCAAAAACATTCAGTACTTC | CASSPRTSGKAKNIQYF
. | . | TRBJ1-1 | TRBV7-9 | TGTGCCAGCCAAAAACAGGGTAACACTGAAGCTTTCTTT | CASQKQGNTEAFF
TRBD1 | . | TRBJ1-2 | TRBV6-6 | TGTGCCAGCAGTTACAGTACCGGTGGGACAGGGGGGGGCTATGGCTACACCTTC | CASSYSTGGTGGGYGYTF
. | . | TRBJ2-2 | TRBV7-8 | TGTGCCAGCAGCCCGCAGACAGGCCGCGAGCCCGGGGAGCTGTTTTTT | CASSPQTGREPGELFF
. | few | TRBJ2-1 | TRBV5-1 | TGCGCCAGCAGCTCAACCGGGACAAAGGGGCCTGAGCAGTTCTTC | CASSSTGTKGPEQFF
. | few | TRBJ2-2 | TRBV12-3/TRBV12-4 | TGTGCCAGCAGGATACCGGGATCCACAAACACCGGGGAGCTGTTTTTT | CASRIPGSTNTGELFF
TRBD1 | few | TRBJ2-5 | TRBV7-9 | TGTGCCAGCAGCCCCACAGGGGACGAGACCCAGTACTTC | CASSPTGDETQYF
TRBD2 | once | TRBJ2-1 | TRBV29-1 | TGCAGCGCCGGAGCGGGAGGGTCCTACAATGAGCAGTTCTTC | CSAGAGGSYNEQFF
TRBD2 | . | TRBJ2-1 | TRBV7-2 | TGTGCCAGCAGCTTAGTAAGCGGGAGGGCCTACGAGCAGTTCTTC | CASSLVSGRAYEQFF
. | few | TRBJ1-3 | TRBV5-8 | TGTGCCAGCAGCGGGGAGCTGGGGGGACATGGAAACACCATATATTTT | CASSGELGGHGNTIYF